A selection of T cell receptor beta chains follows, all from one sample in a study of glioma-infiltrating T cells after dendritic cell vaccination. Assay used: immunoSEQ multiplex PCR; TCRdb lists only in-frame clones, some missing. The data hold around 100,000 clones, with around 86% observed a single time. Specimen: blood, collected after dendritic cell vaccination. The receptors come from a human donor with glioblastoma. Each CDR3 is given with its conserved first and last residue. Fields, in order: CDR3 length, D gene, clone size, J gene, V gene, CDR3 protein, CDR3 DNA. D genes are given only for firm matches. Part of the rows lack a size; the others show once, few, many or a class for expanded clones.

CDR3 length: 15
D gene: TRBD2
clone size: .
J gene: TRBJ2-5
V gene: TRBV27
CDR3 protein: CASSFSRGGVETQYF
CDR3 DNA: TGTGCCAGCAGTTTCTCACGCGGGGGGGTCGAGACCCAGTACTTC

CDR3 length: 13
D gene: .
clone size: .
J gene: TRBJ2-1
V gene: TRBV7-6
CDR3 protein: CASSLEGASEQFF
CDR3 DNA: TGTGCCAGCAGCTTAGAAGGGGCCAGTGAGCAGTTCTTC

CDR3 length: 15
D gene: .
clone size: .
J gene: TRBJ2-6
V gene: TRBV7-9
CDR3 protein: CASSFVTSGANVLTF
CDR3 DNA: TGTGCCAGCAGCTTTGTGACTTCTGGGGCCAACGTCCTGACTTTC

CDR3 length: 17
D gene: .
clone size: few
J gene: TRBJ1-1
V gene: TRBV2
CDR3 protein: CASSEAYRWGQGNEAFF
CDR3 DNA: TGTGCCAGCAGTGAAGCTTATCGTTGGGGCCAGGGGAATGAAGCTTTCTTT

CDR3 length: 15
D gene: .
clone size: .
J gene: TRBJ2-7
V gene: TRBV11-2
CDR3 protein: CASSYWTAPSYEQYF
CDR3 DNA: TGTGCCAGCAGCTATTGGACAGCCCCGTCCTACGAGCAGTACTTC

CDR3 length: 14
D gene: .
clone size: .
J gene: TRBJ2-3
V gene: TRBV6-1
CDR3 protein: CATSTPGYTDTQYF
CDR3 DNA: TGTGCCACCTCAACCCCCGGGTACACAGATACGCAGTATTTT

CDR3 length: 13
D gene: TRBD2
clone size: .
J gene: TRBJ2-5
V gene: TRBV15
CDR3 protein: CATSAGGLETQYF
CDR3 DNA: TGTGCCACCAGCGCGGGGGGGCTTGAGACCCAGTACTTC

CDR3 length: 14
D gene: .
clone size: .
J gene: TRBJ1-1
V gene: TRBV5-1
CDR3 protein: CASSEENMNTEAFF
CDR3 DNA: TGCGCCAGCAGCGAGGAAAACATGAACACTGAAGCTTTCTTT

CDR3 length: 16
D gene: TRBD2
clone size: .
J gene: TRBJ2-1
V gene: TRBV29-1
CDR3 protein: CSVVPSGLSSYNEQFF
CDR3 DNA: TGCAGCGTTGTGCCTAGCGGATTAAGCTCCTACAATGAGCAGTTCTTC

CDR3 length: 15
D gene: TRBD1
clone size: .
J gene: TRBJ2-7
V gene: TRBV5-1
CDR3 protein: CASSLAEDRGGEQYF
CDR3 DNA: TGCGCCAGCAGCTTGGCCGAGGACAGGGGCGGCGAGCAGTACTTC

CDR3 length: 14
D gene: TRBD1
clone size: .
J gene: TRBJ2-7
V gene: TRBV29-1
CDR3 protein: CSVQTTTGAYEQYF
CDR3 DNA: TGCAGCGTCCAAACAACGACAGGGGCCTACGAGCAGTACTTC

CDR3 length: 15
D gene: .
clone size: .
J gene: TRBJ2-1
V gene: TRBV9
CDR3 protein: CASSVDVVRYNEQFF
CDR3 DNA: TGTGCCAGCAGCGTAGATGTGGTTAGATACAATGAGCAGTTCTTC

CDR3 length: 13
D gene: TRBD1
clone size: .
J gene: TRBJ1-1
V gene: TRBV29-1
CDR3 protein: CSGMDRENTEAFF
CDR3 DNA: TGCAGCGGGATGGACAGGGAGAACACTGAAGCTTTCTTT

CDR3 length: 15
D gene: .
clone size: .
J gene: TRBJ1-6
V gene: TRBV27
CDR3 protein: CASSSSDRLRSPLHF
CDR3 DNA: TGTGCCAGCAGTTCGTCGGACAGACTACGTTCACCCCTCCACTTT

CDR3 length: 14
D gene: .
clone size: .
J gene: TRBJ2-1
V gene: TRBV2
CDR3 protein: CASSGTASYNEQFF
CDR3 DNA: TGTGCCAGCAGTGGGACAGCTTCCTACAATGAGCAGTTCTTC

CDR3 length: 17
D gene: .
clone size: .
J gene: TRBJ2-2
V gene: TRBV5-1
CDR3 protein: CASSPGTPLGNTGELFF
CDR3 DNA: TGCGCCAGCAGCCCCGGGACACCACTCGGGAACACCGGGGAGCTGTTTTTT

CDR3 length: 16
D gene: TRBD1
clone size: .
J gene: TRBJ1-4
V gene: TRBV15
CDR3 protein: CATSQTNRGTGEKLFF
CDR3 DNA: TGTGCCACCAGCCAGACTAACAGGGGGACTGGTGAAAAACTGTTTTTT

CDR3 length: 14
D gene: .
clone size: .
J gene: TRBJ1-4
V gene: TRBV18
CDR3 protein: CASSPRQGGEKLFF
CDR3 DNA: TGTGCCAGCTCACCACGGCAGGGTGGTGAAAAACTGTTTTTT

CDR3 length: 11
D gene: .
clone size: .
J gene: TRBJ1-2
V gene: TRBV19
CDR3 protein: CASGVNYGYTF
CDR3 DNA: TGTGCCTCGGGGGTTAACTATGGCTACACCTTC

CDR3 length: 16
D gene: .
clone size: .
J gene: TRBJ2-2
V gene: TRBV4-2
CDR3 protein: CASSQQRGGGTGELFF
CDR3 DNA: TGTGCCAGCAGCCAACAACGTGGGGGAGGCACCGGGGAGCTGTTTTTT

CDR3 length: 13
D gene: .
clone size: .
J gene: TRBJ1-2
V gene: TRBV6-5
CDR3 protein: CASSEGSRYGYTF
CDR3 DNA: TGTGCCAGCAGTGAAGGGAGCCGCTATGGCTACACCTTC

CDR3 length: 14
D gene: .
clone size: .
J gene: TRBJ1-1
V gene: TRBV5-1
CDR3 protein: CASSALGAGTEAFF
CDR3 DNA: TGCGCCAGCAGCGCTTTAGGGGCCGGGACTGAAGCTTTCTTT

CDR3 length: 15
D gene: .
clone size: once
J gene: TRBJ1-1
V gene: TRBV14
CDR3 protein: CASSQAAGAHLKAFF
CDR3 DNA: TGTGCCAGCAGCCAAGCGGCAGGCGCGCACCTAAAAGCTTTCTTT

CDR3 length: 16
D gene: TRBD2
clone size: .
J gene: TRBJ2-1
V gene: TRBV2
CDR3 protein: CASSERASGGADEQFF
CDR3 DNA: TGTGCCAGCAGTGAACGGGCTAGCGGGGGGGCAGATGAGCAGTTCTTC

CDR3 length: 14
D gene: .
clone size: few
J gene: TRBJ2-7
V gene: TRBV5-8
CDR3 protein: CASSPHWLGGEQYF
CDR3 DNA: TGTGCCAGCAGCCCCCACTGGTTGGGGGGCGAGCAGTACTTC

CDR3 length: 14
D gene: TRBD1
clone size: .
J gene: TRBJ1-1
V gene: TRBV7-2
CDR3 protein: CASSLDSGGTEAFF
CDR3 DNA: TGTGCCAGCAGCTTAGATTCAGGGGGCACTGAAGCTTTCTTT

CDR3 length: 11
D gene: .
clone size: .
J gene: TRBJ1-2
V gene: TRBV30
CDR3 protein: CAWSVEGGYTF
CDR3 DNA: TGTGCCTGGAGTGTCGAGGGAGGCTACACCTTC

CDR3 length: 15
D gene: .
clone size: once
J gene: TRBJ1-1
V gene: TRBV19
CDR3 protein: CASRPPQRKDTEAFF
CDR3 DNA: TGTGCCAGTAGGCCACCACAGAGAAAAGACACTGAAGCTTTCTTT

CDR3 length: 12
D gene: .
clone size: .
J gene: TRBJ1-5
V gene: TRBV29-1
CDR3 protein: CSVVAENQPQHF
CDR3 DNA: TGCAGCGTTGTGGCGGAGAATCAGCCCCAGCATTTT

CDR3 length: 14
D gene: TRBD1
clone size: once
J gene: TRBJ2-7
V gene: TRBV7-2
CDR3 protein: CASSPQGTSYEQYF
CDR3 DNA: TGTGCCAGCAGCCCACAGGGGACAAGCTACGAGCAGTACTTC

CDR3 length: 15
D gene: TRBD1
clone size: .
J gene: TRBJ1-2
V gene: TRBV29-1
CDR3 protein: CSVDSGTGANYGYTF
CDR3 DNA: TGCAGCGTTGACTCCGGGACAGGGGCTAACTATGGCTACACCTTC

CDR3 length: 16
D gene: .
clone size: .
J gene: TRBJ2-3
V gene: TRBV7-9
CDR3 protein: CASNNLQGQLTDTQYF
CDR3 DNA: TGTGCCAGCAATAACCTTCAGGGGCAACTCACAGATACGCAGTATTTT

CDR3 length: 16
D gene: .
clone size: once
J gene: TRBJ1-5
V gene: TRBV7-9
CDR3 protein: CASSPLPGGGNQPQHF
CDR3 DNA: TGTGCCAGCAGCCCCCTCCCGGGGGGCGGCAATCAGCCCCAGCATTTT

CDR3 length: 15
D gene: .
clone size: .
J gene: TRBJ2-5
V gene: TRBV15
CDR3 protein: CATSREGRGTETQYF
CDR3 DNA: TGTGCCACCAGCAGAGAGGGCAGGGGCACTGAGACCCAGTACTTC

CDR3 length: 13
D gene: .
clone size: .
J gene: TRBJ2-5
V gene: TRBV11-2
CDR3 protein: CASSFIRGGEQYF
CDR3 DNA: TGTGCCAGCAGCTTTATCAGGGGAGGGGAGCAGTACTTC

CDR3 length: 16
D gene: .
clone size: .
J gene: TRBJ2-2
V gene: TRBV27
CDR3 protein: CASSWSNPLGSGELFF
CDR3 DNA: TGTGCCAGCAGTTGGTCGAACCCCCTAGGGAGCGGGGAGCTGTTTTTT

CDR3 length: 14
D gene: TRBD2
clone size: .
J gene: TRBJ2-3
V gene: TRBV2
CDR3 protein: CASSGLAGADTQYF
CDR3 DNA: TGTGCCAGCAGTGGTCTAGCGGGGGCAGATACGCAGTATTTT

CDR3 length: 16
D gene: TRBD1
clone size: .
J gene: TRBJ2-4
V gene: TRBV9
CDR3 protein: CASSVGTGLAKNIQYF
CDR3 DNA: TGTGCCAGCAGCGTAGGGACAGGGCTAGCCAAAAACATTCAGTACTTC

CDR3 length: 16
D gene: .
clone size: .
J gene: TRBJ2-7
V gene: TRBV7-9
CDR3 protein: CASSSLGTRDPYEQYF
CDR3 DNA: TGTGCCAGCAGCTCGCTGGGCACTAGGGATCCCTACGAGCAGTACTTC

CDR3 length: 12
D gene: .
clone size: .
J gene: TRBJ1-1
V gene: TRBV30
CDR3 protein: CAWSLRNTEAFF
CDR3 DNA: TGTGCCTGGAGTCTTCGGAACACTGAAGCTTTCTTT

CDR3 length: 14
D gene: TRBD1
clone size: once
J gene: TRBJ1-2
V gene: TRBV5-1
CDR3 protein: CASSLADRAGGYTF
CDR3 DNA: TGCGCCAGCAGCTTGGCCGACAGGGCTGGTGGCTACACCTTC

CDR3 length: 17
D gene: .
clone size: once
J gene: TRBJ2-5
V gene: TRBV5-6
CDR3 protein: CASSLVRRGGSEETQYF
CDR3 DNA: TGTGCCAGCAGCTTGGTCAGGAGGGGGGGGTCGGAAGAGACCCAGTACTTC

CDR3 length: 16
D gene: TRBD1
clone size: .
J gene: TRBJ1-1
V gene: TRBV28
CDR3 protein: CASSLSRGRFGNEAFF
CDR3 DNA: TGTGCCAGCAGTTTAAGCAGGGGGCGCTTCGGGAATGAAGCTTTCTTT

CDR3 length: 15
D gene: TRBD1
clone size: .
J gene: TRBJ1-1
V gene: TRBV5-1
CDR3 protein: CASSARGTGLTEAFF
CDR3 DNA: TGCGCCAGCAGCGCCCGGGGGACAGGTCTCACTGAAGCTTTCTTT

CDR3 length: 14
D gene: .
clone size: .
J gene: TRBJ1-5
V gene: TRBV27
CDR3 protein: CASSPRSGNQPQHF
CDR3 DNA: TGTGCCAGCAGCCCTCGATCCGGGAATCAGCCCCAGCATTTT

CDR3 length: 16
D gene: TRBD1
clone size: .
J gene: TRBJ2-3
V gene: TRBV2
CDR3 protein: CASSAQGQGATDTQYF
CDR3 DNA: TGTGCCAGCAGCGCTCAAGGACAGGGAGCGACAGATACGCAGTATTTT

CDR3 length: 15
D gene: TRBD1
clone size: .
J gene: TRBJ1-6
V gene: TRBV5-1
CDR3 protein: CASSLAGTVNSPLHF
CDR3 DNA: TGCGCCAGCAGCTTGGCCGGGACAGTTAATTCACCCCTCCACTTT

CDR3 length: 15
D gene: TRBD1
clone size: .
J gene: TRBJ1-3
V gene: TRBV6-5
CDR3 protein: CASSSGTETGNTIYF
CDR3 DNA: TGTGCCAGCAGTTCCGGGACAGAGACTGGAAACACCATATATTTT

CDR3 length: 14
D gene: TRBD1
clone size: .
J gene: TRBJ1-2
V gene: TRBV30
CDR3 protein: CAWAGTGLYYGYTF
CDR3 DNA: TGTGCCTGGGCGGGGACAGGGCTATACTATGGCTACACCTTC

CDR3 length: 15
D gene: TRBD2
clone size: .
J gene: TRBJ2-7
V gene: TRBV7-2
CDR3 protein: CASSLEASGAYEQYF
CDR3 DNA: TGTGCCAGCAGCTTAGAGGCTAGCGGGGCCTACGAGCAGTACTTC

CDR3 length: 19
D gene: .
clone size: .
J gene: TRBJ1-2
V gene: TRBV5-6
CDR3 protein: CASSSGHRGGSFRDYGYTF
CDR3 DNA: TGTGCCAGCAGCTCAGGCCACCGAGGGGGTTCGTTTAGGGACTATGGCTACACCTTC